Listed below are T cell receptor beta chains from one sample, sequenced in a study of technical replicates of blood from a handful of donors. Sequencing was performed with immunoSEQ multiplex PCR; in TCRdb, only in-frame clones are kept and a portion is missing. This sample has tens of thousands of clones, with under 99% found just once. Sample: T cells isolated from PBMCs. These receptors were obtained from a human donor in good health. Each CDR3 is given with its conserved first and last residue. The D gene is left open where the match is weak. Not all rows give a size; the values are once, few, many and, for expanded clones, a class.

J gene: TRBJ1-3; clone size: -; V gene: TRBV5-8; D gene: -; CDR3 length: 13; CDR3 protein: CASSRRPGNTIYF; CDR3 DNA: TGTGCCAGCAGCAGGAGACCTGGAAACACCATATATTTT
J gene: TRBJ2-1; clone size: -; V gene: TRBV29-1; D gene: -; CDR3 length: 13; CDR3 protein: CSVVSGAYNEQFF; CDR3 DNA: TGCAGCGTTGTTTCGGGAGCCTACAATGAGCAGTTCTTC
J gene: TRBJ2-5; clone size: -; V gene: TRBV11-3; D gene: -; CDR3 length: 13; CDR3 protein: CASSLTSQETQYF; CDR3 DNA: TGTGCCAGCAGCCTAACTAGTCAAGAGACCCAGTACTTC
J gene: TRBJ1-1; clone size: -; V gene: TRBV11-2; D gene: TRBD1; CDR3 length: 17; CDR3 protein: CASSPWRGQGKNTEAFF; CDR3 DNA: TGTGCCAGCAGCCCTTGGAGGGGACAGGGGAAGAACACTGAAGCTTTCTTT
J gene: TRBJ2-7; clone size: once; V gene: TRBV7-8; D gene: -; CDR3 length: 11; CDR3 protein: CASARIYEQYF; CDR3 DNA: TGTGCCAGCGCTAGGATTTACGAGCAGTACTTC
J gene: TRBJ2-7; clone size: -; V gene: TRBV27; D gene: TRBD1; CDR3 length: 15; CDR3 protein: CASSLSTGPTYEQYF; CDR3 DNA: TGTGCCAGCAGTTTATCGACAGGGCCAACCTACGAGCAGTACTTC
J gene: TRBJ1-5; clone size: -; V gene: TRBV28; D gene: -; CDR3 length: 11; CDR3 protein: CAIRGNQPQHF; CDR3 DNA: TGTGCCATTCGGGGGAATCAGCCCCAGCATTTT
J gene: TRBJ2-7; clone size: -; V gene: TRBV20-1; D gene: -; CDR3 length: 11; CDR3 protein: CSASLLAEQYF; CDR3 DNA: TGCAGTGCTAGTTTGCTAGCGGAGCAGTACTTC
J gene: TRBJ2-7; clone size: -; V gene: TRBV27; D gene: TRBD2; CDR3 length: 19; CDR3 protein: CASSHPPGLAGRAGYEQYF; CDR3 DNA: TGTGCCAGCAGTCACCCCCCCGGACTAGCGGGGAGAGCAGGGTACGAGCAGTACTTC
J gene: TRBJ1-1; clone size: -; V gene: TRBV9; D gene: -; CDR3 length: 12; CDR3 protein: CASSALDSEAFF; CDR3 DNA: TGTGCCAGCAGCGCCTTAGACAGCGAAGCTTTCTTT
J gene: TRBJ1-1; clone size: -; V gene: TRBV7-9; D gene: -; CDR3 length: 14; CDR3 protein: CASSSRELNTEAFF; CDR3 DNA: TGTGCCAGCAGCTCGAGAGAATTGAACACTGAAGCTTTCTTT
J gene: TRBJ2-7; clone size: -; V gene: TRBV18; D gene: TRBD1; CDR3 length: 15; CDR3 protein: CASSPSRDSSYEQYF; CDR3 DNA: TGTGCCAGCTCACCGAGCCGGGACAGCTCCTACGAGCAGTACTTC
J gene: TRBJ2-7; clone size: -; V gene: TRBV28; D gene: -; CDR3 length: 13; CDR3 protein: CASSRGESYEQYF; CDR3 DNA: TGTGCCAGCAGTCGAGGAGAGTCCTACGAGCAGTACTTC
J gene: TRBJ1-5; clone size: -; V gene: TRBV6-1; D gene: -; CDR3 length: 14; CDR3 protein: CASSEATGSQPQHF; CDR3 DNA: TGTGCCAGCAGTGAGGCAACAGGGAGTCAGCCCCAGCATTTT
J gene: TRBJ1-1; clone size: -; V gene: TRBV27; D gene: -; CDR3 length: 15; CDR3 protein: CASSLAIQDSQEAFF; CDR3 DNA: TGTGCCAGCAGTTTAGCAATCCAGGATAGTCAGGAAGCTTTCTTT
J gene: TRBJ2-2; clone size: -; V gene: TRBV5-4; D gene: TRBD1; CDR3 length: 15; CDR3 protein: CASRSGTGGVGELFF; CDR3 DNA: TGTGCCAGCAGATCCGGGACAGGGGGGGTCGGGGAGCTGTTTTTT
J gene: TRBJ2-1; clone size: -; V gene: TRBV18; D gene: TRBD2; CDR3 length: 14; CDR3 protein: CASSPYGGGNEQFF; CDR3 DNA: TGTGCCAGCTCTCCTTACGGGGGGGGGAATGAGCAGTTCTTC
J gene: TRBJ1-2; clone size: once; V gene: TRBV2; D gene: -; CDR3 length: 15; CDR3 protein: CASSDSYRESYGYTF; CDR3 DNA: TGTGCCAGCAGTGATTCATACAGGGAATCCTATGGCTACACCTTC
J gene: TRBJ2-3; clone size: -; V gene: TRBV12-2; D gene: -; CDR3 length: 17; CDR3 protein: CASRLGGGGGPGDTQYF; CDR3 DNA: TGTGCAAGTCGCTTAGGAGGCGGTGGAGGGCCCGGTGATACGCAGTATTTT
J gene: TRBJ1-5; clone size: -; V gene: TRBV11-2; D gene: TRBD1; CDR3 length: 15; CDR3 protein: CASSPGGESNQPQHF; CDR3 DNA: TGTGCCAGCAGCCCAGGGGGCGAGAGCAATCAGCCCCAGCATTTT
J gene: TRBJ2-3; clone size: -; V gene: TRBV10-3; D gene: TRBD1; CDR3 length: 16; CDR3 protein: CAISDLAGQGIDTQYF; CDR3 DNA: TGTGCCATCAGTGATCTGGCGGGACAGGGCATAGATACGCAGTATTTT
J gene: TRBJ2-1; clone size: once; V gene: TRBV29-1; D gene: TRBD1; CDR3 length: 18; CDR3 protein: CSVEENSDRDKSYNEQFF; CDR3 DNA: TGCAGCGTTGAAGAAAACTCCGACAGGGATAAATCATACAATGAGCAGTTCTTC
J gene: TRBJ2-1; clone size: -; V gene: TRBV5-1; D gene: -; CDR3 length: 15; CDR3 protein: CASSQTSGLINEQFF; CDR3 DNA: TGCGCCAGCAGCCAGACCAGCGGACTAATCAATGAGCAGTTCTTC
J gene: TRBJ2-3; clone size: -; V gene: TRBV28; D gene: TRBD2; CDR3 length: 16; CDR3 protein: CASSPGLAGVAGTQYF; CDR3 DNA: TGTGCCAGCAGCCCGGGACTAGCGGGAGTAGCGGGTACGCAGTATTTT
J gene: TRBJ2-3; clone size: -; V gene: TRBV7-9; D gene: -; CDR3 length: 12; CDR3 protein: CATQRYTDTQYF; CDR3 DNA: TGTGCCACCCAGCGCTACACAGATACGCAGTATTTT
J gene: TRBJ1-1; clone size: -; V gene: TRBV4-2; D gene: -; CDR3 length: 14; CDR3 protein: CASSQVQGDTEAFF; CDR3 DNA: TGTGCCAGCAGCCAAGTACAGGGTGACACTGAAGCTTTCTTT
J gene: TRBJ2-1; clone size: -; V gene: TRBV4-1; D gene: TRBD2; CDR3 length: 21; CDR3 protein: CASSQDQAQPRLAGHYNEQFF; CDR3 DNA: TGCGCCAGCAGCCAAGATCAAGCTCAACCGCGACTAGCGGGACACTACAATGAGCAGTTCTTC
J gene: TRBJ2-7; clone size: once; V gene: TRBV9; D gene: -; CDR3 length: 14; CDR3 protein: CASSPRGNSYEQYF; CDR3 DNA: TGTGCCAGCAGTCCGAGGGGGAATTCCTACGAGCAGTACTTC
J gene: TRBJ2-7; clone size: -; V gene: TRBV2; D gene: TRBD1; CDR3 length: 14; CDR3 protein: CASRLGQGPYEQYF; CDR3 DNA: TGTGCCAGCAGGCTGGGACAGGGGCCCTACGAGCAGTACTTC
J gene: TRBJ2-1; clone size: -; V gene: TRBV7-9; D gene: TRBD2; CDR3 length: 14; CDR3 protein: CASSSVAGHNEQFF; CDR3 DNA: TGTGCCAGCAGCTCGGTAGCGGGTCACAATGAGCAGTTCTTC
J gene: TRBJ1-2; clone size: -; V gene: TRBV6-6; D gene: -; CDR3 length: 11; CDR3 protein: CASSYEGGYTF; CDR3 DNA: TGTGCCAGCAGTTACGAGGGTGGCTACACCTTC
J gene: TRBJ2-5; clone size: -; V gene: TRBV2; D gene: -; CDR3 length: 13; CDR3 protein: CASSDVYWETQYF; CDR3 DNA: TGTGCCAGCAGTGACGTCTATTGGGAGACCCAGTACTTC
J gene: TRBJ2-3; clone size: -; V gene: TRBV14; D gene: -; CDR3 length: 13; CDR3 protein: CASRQNLADTQYF; CDR3 DNA: TGTGCCAGCAGACAAAACCTAGCGGATACGCAGTATTTT
J gene: TRBJ2-5; clone size: -; V gene: TRBV6-1; D gene: -; CDR3 length: 15; CDR3 protein: CASSEALGGGETQYF; CDR3 DNA: TGTGCCAGCAGTGAAGCGCTGGGGGGAGGAGAGACCCAGTACTTC
J gene: TRBJ1-2; clone size: -; V gene: TRBV5-8; D gene: -; CDR3 length: 14; CDR3 protein: CASSLEPGNYGYTF; CDR3 DNA: TGTGCCAGCAGCTTGGAGCCAGGCAACTATGGCTACACCTTC
J gene: TRBJ2-3; clone size: -; V gene: TRBV10-2; D gene: TRBD2; CDR3 length: 14; CDR3 protein: CASSLAGGPDTQYF; CDR3 DNA: TGCGCCAGCAGCCTAGCGGGAGGGCCAGATACGCAGTATTTT
J gene: TRBJ1-1; clone size: -; V gene: TRBV6-1; D gene: -; CDR3 length: 14; CDR3 protein: CASSLLTENTEAFF; CDR3 DNA: TGTGCCAGCAGCCTATTAACAGAGAACACTGAAGCTTTCTTT